The following is a TCR beta chain sequence with its context. The antigen remains undetermined. This sample was included in a study of cytomegalovirus exposure and HLA in healthy donors. Study in general: Drawn from HLA-typed donors, some 80 million unique TCRs were held in an early data release.

The PCR employed 60 Vbeta primers together with 13 Jbeta primers. Clones were sequenced by immunoSEQ multiplex PCR, and TCRdb holds only the in-frame ones, with some missing. The sample has 50,000 to 60,000 clones, roughly 80% seen once. The CDR3 length is 15 residues. Germline lookup yields CDR1 ENHRY and CDR2 SYGVKD. Trimming took off 0 bases at V and 4 bases at J, with 12 bases between the two ends. The study, taken as a whole, reports: TRBV6-2, TRBV6-3 and other indistinguishable V segments were excluded. Evidence from a later analysis indicated that most CMV-associated TCR beta chains looked HLA-restricted.

The source is a woman aged 40 to 55 in good health and CMV-seropositive. Sequenced material: PBMCs. The chain links TRBV10-3 to TRBJ2-5; possibly TRBD1 for D (6 bases). The CDR3 here is CAISESRQGPETQYF. CDR3 DNA sequence: TGTGCCATCAGTGAGTCACGGCAGGGGCCAGAGACCCAGTACTTC.